A selection of T cell receptor beta chains follows, all from one sample in a study of OX40 agonist ivuxolimab in advanced cancers. The data were produced by immunoSEQ multiplex PCR, yet TCRdb's version contains in-frame clones alone and is incomplete. The sample contains 45,000 to 55,000 clones, approximately 90% of which appear only once. The specimen was CD4+ or CD8+ T cells sorted from blood, collected in a trial of the OX40 agonist ivuxolimab. All receptors come from an adult with an advanced solid tumor such as melanoma, head and neck, liver or kidney cancer. The CDR3 runs from the conserved cysteine through the conserved F or W.

V gene	CDR3 length	CDR3 protein
TRBV11-3	15	CASTVGVGGYNEQFF
TRBV5-4	14	CASSLLAYNSPLHF
TRBV10-1	15	CASSDSGKSTGELFF
TRBV19	16	CASRSIIQGSITEAFF
TRBV5-4	15	CASSPVPQDSEKLFF
TRBV30	13	CAWSADRYGEQFF
TRBV7-9	11	CASSGSYEQYF
TRBV6-5	13	CASSNGGSQGAFF
TRBV7-8	16	CASSLLGWGGTDTQYF
TRBV19	14	CATKDISGANVLTF
TRBV2	11	CASLGNYEQYF
TRBV29-1	13	CSARSTYTGELFF
TRBV6-5	14	CASSKTVTNEKLFF
TRBV25-1	15	CASSEGEDGAYEQYF
TRBV19	15	CASMGRRSGANVLTF
TRBV6-1	14	CANGIGRALGELFF
TRBV4-2	16	CASSQDQGAGEETQYF
TRBV4-2	17	CASSPSGGGRALDTQYF
TRBV7-9	13	CASSLGTGYGYTF
TRBV6-1	16	CASSVKYGQGQMPLHF
TRBV6-1	13	CASSEGGVDTQYF
TRBV11-3	15	CASSSQGLASDEQFF
TRBV19	12	CASSIVHGELFF
TRBV6-6	14	CASTLGVSGNTIYF
TRBV5-8	13	CASSHPTLDEQYF
TRBV28	12	CASSSQGFEQFF
TRBV2	14	CASSTTGGNYGYTF
TRBV6-1	13	CASTGTAKETQYF
TRBV6-6	13	CASSGTLSQPQHF
TRBV6-5	14	CASRPGGRGEKLFF